This T cell receptor beta chain derives from a study of spatial heterogeneity in lung cancer. This clonotype was counted many times. Time point meaning: blood at routine non-recurrence follow-up after resection. TCRdb fed the 5' RACE reads into MiXCR, producing one record per CDR3 protein. Of 15,000 to 20,000 distinct CDR3 sequences listed, approximately 11% were seen once; the top ten hold 30% to 45%. The sequences come from PBMCs, collected at follow-up. This clonotype was obtained from a female donor with early-stage non-small cell lung cancer.

The CDR3, as DNA: TGTGCCAGCAGTCTTTCACGGAACAATGAGCAGTTCTTC. Translating it yields CASSLSRNNEQFF. The V gene is TRBV2, the J gene TRBJ2-1, with D unclear. CDR1 is SNHLY, CDR2 FYNNEI, per germline. This CDR3 comprises 13 residues. Trimming left V 5 bases short and J 5 bases short, with 10 bases between.